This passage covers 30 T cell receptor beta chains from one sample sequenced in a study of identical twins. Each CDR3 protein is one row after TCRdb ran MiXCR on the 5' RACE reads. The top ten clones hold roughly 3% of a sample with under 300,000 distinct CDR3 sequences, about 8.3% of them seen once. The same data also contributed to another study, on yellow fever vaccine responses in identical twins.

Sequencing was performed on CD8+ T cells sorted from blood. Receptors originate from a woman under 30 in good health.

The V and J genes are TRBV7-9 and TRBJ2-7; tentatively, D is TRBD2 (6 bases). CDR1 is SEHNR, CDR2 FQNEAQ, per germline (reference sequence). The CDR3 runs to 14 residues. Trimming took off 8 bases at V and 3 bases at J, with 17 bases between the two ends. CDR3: CASRSSRERYEQYF. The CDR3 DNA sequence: TGTGCCAGCCGCTCGTCTCGGGAGCGCTACGAGCAGTACTTC.

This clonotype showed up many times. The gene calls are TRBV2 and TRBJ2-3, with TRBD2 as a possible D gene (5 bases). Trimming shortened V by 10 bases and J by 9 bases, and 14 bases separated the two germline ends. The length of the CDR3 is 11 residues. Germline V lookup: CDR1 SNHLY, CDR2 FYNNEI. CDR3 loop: CANTGLQTQYF. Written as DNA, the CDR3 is TGTGCCAACACCGGACTCCAAACGCAGTATTTT.

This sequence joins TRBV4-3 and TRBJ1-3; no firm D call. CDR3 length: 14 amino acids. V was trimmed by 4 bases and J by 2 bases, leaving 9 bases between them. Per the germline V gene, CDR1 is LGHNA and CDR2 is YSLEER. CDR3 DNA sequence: TGCGCCAGCAGCCCGCGGACGGCTGGAAACACCATATATTTT. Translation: CASSPRTAGNTIYF.

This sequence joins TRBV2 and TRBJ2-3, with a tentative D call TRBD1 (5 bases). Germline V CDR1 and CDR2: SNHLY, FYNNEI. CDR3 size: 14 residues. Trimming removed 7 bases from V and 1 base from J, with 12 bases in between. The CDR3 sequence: CASTEGVGTDTQYF. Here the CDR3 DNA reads TGTGCCAGCACCGAAGGGGTGGGCACAGATACGCAGTATTTT.

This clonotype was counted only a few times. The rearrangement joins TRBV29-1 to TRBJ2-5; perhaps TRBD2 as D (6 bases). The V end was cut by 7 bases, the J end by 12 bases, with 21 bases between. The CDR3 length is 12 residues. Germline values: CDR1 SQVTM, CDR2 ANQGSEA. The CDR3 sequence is CSAPVPEGLEYF. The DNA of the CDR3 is TGCAGCGCCCCAGTCCCGGAGGGGCTGGAGTACTTC.

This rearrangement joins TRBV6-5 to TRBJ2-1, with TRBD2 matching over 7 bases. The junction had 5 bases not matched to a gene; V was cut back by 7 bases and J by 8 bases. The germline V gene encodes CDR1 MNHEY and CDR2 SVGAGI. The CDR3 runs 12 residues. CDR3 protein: CASTGLSHEQFF. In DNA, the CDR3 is TGTGCCAGCACGGGACTAAGCCATGAGCAGTTCTTC.

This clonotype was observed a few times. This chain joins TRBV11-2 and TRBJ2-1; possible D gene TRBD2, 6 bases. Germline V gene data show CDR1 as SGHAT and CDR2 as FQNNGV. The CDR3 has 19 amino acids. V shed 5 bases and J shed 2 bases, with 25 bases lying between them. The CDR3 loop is CASSNGLSGYLLTYNEQFF. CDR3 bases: TGTGCCAGCAGCAACGGACTAAGCGGGTATCTTCTAACCTACAATGAGCAGTTCTTC.

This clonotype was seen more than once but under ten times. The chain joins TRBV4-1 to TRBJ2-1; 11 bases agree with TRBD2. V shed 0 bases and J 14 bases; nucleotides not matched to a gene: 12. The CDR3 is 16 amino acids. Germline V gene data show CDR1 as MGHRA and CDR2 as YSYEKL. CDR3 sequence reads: CASSQDPTSGAGLKFF. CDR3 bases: TGCGCCAGCAGCCAAGATCCGACTAGCGGGGCAGGGTTGAAGTTCTTC.

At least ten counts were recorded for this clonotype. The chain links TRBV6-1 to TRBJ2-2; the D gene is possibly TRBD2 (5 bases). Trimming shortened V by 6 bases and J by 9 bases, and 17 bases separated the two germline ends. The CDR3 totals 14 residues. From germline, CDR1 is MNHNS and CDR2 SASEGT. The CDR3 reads CASSLTIPARELFF. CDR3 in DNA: TGTGCCAGCAGCCTGACTATCCCCGCAAGGGAGCTGTTTTTT.

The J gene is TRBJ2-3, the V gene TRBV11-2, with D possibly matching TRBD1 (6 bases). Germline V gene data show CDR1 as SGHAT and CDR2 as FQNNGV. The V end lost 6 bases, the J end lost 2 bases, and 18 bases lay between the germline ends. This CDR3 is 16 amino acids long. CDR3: CASRGQFGDYTDTQYF. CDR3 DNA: TGTGCCAGCAGAGGACAGTTCGGGGATTACACAGATACGCAGTATTTT.

CDR3 loop: CASTTGTSVPMTYNEQFF. CDR3 bases: TGTGCCAGCACTACCGGGACTAGCGTCCCAATGACCTACAATGAGCAGTTCTTC. The chain employs TRBV11-1 and TRBJ2-1; 10 nucleotides agree with TRBD2. Germline loops: CDR1 SGHAT, CDR2 FQDESV (reference sequence). The CDR3 has 18 residues. Trimming at V came to 7 bases and at J to 2 bases, leaving 14 bases not matched to a gene.

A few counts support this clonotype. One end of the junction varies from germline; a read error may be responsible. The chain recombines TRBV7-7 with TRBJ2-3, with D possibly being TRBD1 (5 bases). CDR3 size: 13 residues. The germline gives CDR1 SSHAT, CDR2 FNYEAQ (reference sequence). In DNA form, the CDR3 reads TGTGCTAGCAGCTACGTTAAGGGGGATACGCAGTATTTT. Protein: CASSYVKGDTQYF. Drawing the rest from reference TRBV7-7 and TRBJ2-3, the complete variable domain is GAGVSQSPRYKVTKRGQDVTLRCDPISSHATLYWYQQALGQGPEFLTYFNYEAQPDKSGLPSDRFSAERPEGSISTLTIQRTEQRDSAMYRCASSYVKGDTQYFGPGTRLTVL.

As DNA, the CDR3 is TGTGCCAGCAGCCAAGATTGGGATAATGAGCAGTTCTTC. Protein: CASSQDWDNEQFF. The genes are TRBV4-2 and TRBJ2-1, with unresolved D. CDR3 length: 13 residues. Germline assignment: CDR1 LGHNA and CDR2 YNFKEQ. Trimming took 0 bases from V and 7 from J, leaving 7 bases between them.

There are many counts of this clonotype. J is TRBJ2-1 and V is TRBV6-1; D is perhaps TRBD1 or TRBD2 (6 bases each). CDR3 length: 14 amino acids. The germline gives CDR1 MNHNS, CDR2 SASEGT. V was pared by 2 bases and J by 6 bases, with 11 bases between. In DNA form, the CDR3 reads TGTGCCAGCAGTGAATTTGGAGGGGGCAATGAGCAGTTCTTC. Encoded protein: CASSEFGGGNEQFF.

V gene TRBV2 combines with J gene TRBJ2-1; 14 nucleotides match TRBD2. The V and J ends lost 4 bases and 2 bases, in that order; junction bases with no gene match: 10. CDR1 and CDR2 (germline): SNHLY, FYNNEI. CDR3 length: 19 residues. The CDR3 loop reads CASSASGTSGRGAYNEQFF. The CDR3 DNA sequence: TGTGCCAGCAGTGCCTCCGGGACTAGCGGGAGAGGGGCCTACAATGAGCAGTTCTTC.

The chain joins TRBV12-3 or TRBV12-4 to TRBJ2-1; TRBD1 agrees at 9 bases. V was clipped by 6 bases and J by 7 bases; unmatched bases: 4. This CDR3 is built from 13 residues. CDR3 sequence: CASSGQGRNEQFF. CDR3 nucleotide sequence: TGTGCCAGCAGCGGACAGGGGCGGAATGAGCAGTTCTTC.

The CDR3 reads CASSPLWERPSTDTQYF. The CDR3 DNA is TGTGCCAGCAGCCCACTCTGGGAGCGCCCCTCCACAGATACGCAGTATTTT. V gene TRBV7-2 combines with J gene TRBJ2-3, with a possible D match to TRBD2 (5 bases). This CDR3 spans 17 amino acids. Germline V gene sequence: CDR1 SGHTA, CDR2 FQGNSA. The V and J ends lost 5 bases and 2 bases respectively, with 20 bases between them.

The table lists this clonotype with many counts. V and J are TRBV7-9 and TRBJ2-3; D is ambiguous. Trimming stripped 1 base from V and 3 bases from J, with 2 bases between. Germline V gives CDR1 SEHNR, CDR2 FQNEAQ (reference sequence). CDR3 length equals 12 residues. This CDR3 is CASSLETDTQYF. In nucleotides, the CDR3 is TGTGCCAGCAGCTTAGAAACAGATACGCAGTATTTT.

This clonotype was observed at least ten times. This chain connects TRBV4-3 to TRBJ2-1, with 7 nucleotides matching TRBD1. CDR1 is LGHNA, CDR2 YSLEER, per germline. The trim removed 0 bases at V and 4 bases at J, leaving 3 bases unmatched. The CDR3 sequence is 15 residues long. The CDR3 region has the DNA TGCGCCAGCAGCCAAGAGACAGGGTCATACAATGAGCAGTTCTTC. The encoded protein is CASSQETGSYNEQFF.

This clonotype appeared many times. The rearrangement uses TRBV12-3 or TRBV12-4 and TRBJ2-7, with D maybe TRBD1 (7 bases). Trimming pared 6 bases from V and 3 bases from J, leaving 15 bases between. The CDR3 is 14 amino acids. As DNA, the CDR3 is TGTGCCAGCAGCCCAGGGGGGTCCGGCTACGAGCAGTACTTC. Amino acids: CASSPGGSGYEQYF.

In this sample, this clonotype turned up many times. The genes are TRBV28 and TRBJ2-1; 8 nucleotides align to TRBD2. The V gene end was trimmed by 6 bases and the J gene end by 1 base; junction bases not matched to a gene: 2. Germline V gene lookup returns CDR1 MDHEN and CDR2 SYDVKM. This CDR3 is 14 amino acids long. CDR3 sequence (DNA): TGTGCCAGCAGACTAGCGGCTTCCTACAATGAGCAGTTCTTC. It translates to CASRLAASYNEQFF.

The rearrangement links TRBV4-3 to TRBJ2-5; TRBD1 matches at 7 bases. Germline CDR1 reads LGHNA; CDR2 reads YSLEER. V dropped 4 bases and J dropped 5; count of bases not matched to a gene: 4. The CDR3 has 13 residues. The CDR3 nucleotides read TGCGCCAGCAGCCGAAACAGGGGCGAGACCCAGTACTTC. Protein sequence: CASSRNRGETQYF.

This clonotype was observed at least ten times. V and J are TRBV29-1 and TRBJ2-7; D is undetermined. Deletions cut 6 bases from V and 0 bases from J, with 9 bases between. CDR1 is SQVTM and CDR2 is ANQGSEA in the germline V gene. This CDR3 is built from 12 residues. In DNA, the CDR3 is TGCAGCGTGCTGGGGAACTCCTACGAGCAGTACTTC. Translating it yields CSVLGNSYEQYF.

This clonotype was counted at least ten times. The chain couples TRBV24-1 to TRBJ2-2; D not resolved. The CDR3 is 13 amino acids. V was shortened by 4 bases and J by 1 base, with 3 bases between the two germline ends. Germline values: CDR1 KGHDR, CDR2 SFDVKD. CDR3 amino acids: CATSEGNTGELFF. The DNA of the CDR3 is TGTGCCACCAGTGAGGGGAACACCGGGGAGCTGTTTTTT.

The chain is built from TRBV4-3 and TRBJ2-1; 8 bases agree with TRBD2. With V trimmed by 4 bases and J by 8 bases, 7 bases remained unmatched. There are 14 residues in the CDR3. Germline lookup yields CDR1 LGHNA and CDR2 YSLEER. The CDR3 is CASSRGTSGYEQFF. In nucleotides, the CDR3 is TGCGCCAGCAGCCGAGGGACTAGTGGCTATGAGCAGTTCTTC.

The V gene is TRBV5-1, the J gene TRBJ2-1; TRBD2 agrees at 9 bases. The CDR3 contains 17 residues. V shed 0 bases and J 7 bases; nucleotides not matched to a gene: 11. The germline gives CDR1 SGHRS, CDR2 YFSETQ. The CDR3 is CASSLDSSGARGNEQFF. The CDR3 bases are TGCGCCAGCAGCTTGGATTCTAGCGGGGCTAGGGGTAATGAGCAGTTCTTC.

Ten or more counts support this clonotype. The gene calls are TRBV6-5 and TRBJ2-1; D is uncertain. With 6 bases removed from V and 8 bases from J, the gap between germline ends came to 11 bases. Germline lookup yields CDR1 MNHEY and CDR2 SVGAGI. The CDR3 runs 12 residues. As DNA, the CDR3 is TGTGCCAGCAGCTACGGCCCTTATGAGCAGTTCTTC. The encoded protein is CASSYGPYEQFF.

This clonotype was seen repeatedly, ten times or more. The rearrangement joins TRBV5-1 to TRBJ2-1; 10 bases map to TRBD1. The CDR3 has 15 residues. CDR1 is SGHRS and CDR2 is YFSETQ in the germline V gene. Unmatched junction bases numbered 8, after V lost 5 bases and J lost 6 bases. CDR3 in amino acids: CASSSLWTGGNEQFF. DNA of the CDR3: TGCGCCAGCAGTAGTCTTTGGACAGGGGGCAATGAGCAGTTCTTC.

The DNA for the CDR3 is TGTGCCAGCAGCTATTGGGAAGAGTTGAGCTCCTACAATGAGCAGTTCTTC. Its translation: CASSYWEELSSYNEQFF. The chain combines TRBV7-2 with TRBJ2-1, with D uncertain. V dropped 4 bases and J dropped 0 bases, with 16 bases sitting between them. The length of the CDR3 is 17 residues. Germline V gives CDR1 SGHTA, CDR2 FQGNSA.

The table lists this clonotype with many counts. CDR3 DNA sequence: TGTGCCAGCACCTGGTCGGATGATGGCTACACCTTC. Translation gives CASTWSDDGYTF. The J gene is TRBJ1-2, the V gene TRBV7-9; D unclear. Trimming removed 7 bases from V and 6 bases from J, with 12 bases in between. The CDR3 contains 12 residues. Germline CDR1 SEHNR, CDR2 FQNEAQ (reference sequence).